The 4 T cell receptor beta chains listed next were all sequenced from one sample in a study of cytomegalovirus exposure and HLA in healthy donors. The PCR employed 60 Vbeta primers together with 13 Jbeta primers. Data came from immunoSEQ multiplex PCR; TCRdb stores just in-frame clones and leaves some out. The table shows some 100,000 clones, with about 77% occurring only once. The sequenced sample was PBMCs. The receptors were gathered from a woman between 18 and 29 years old in good health and CMV-seropositive.

V gene TRBV30 combines with J gene TRBJ1-5; 10 bases map to TRBD1. The germline gives CDR1 GTSNPN, CDR2 SVGIG (reference sequence). V lost 7 bases and J lost 4; bases outside the gene matches: 4. The CDR3 is 13 residues long. In DNA form, the CDR3 reads TGTGCCTTCTGGACAGGGGGGAATCAGCCCCAGCATTTT. This encodes CAFWTGGNQPQHF. Full variable domain (rest looked up from reference TRBV30 and TRBJ1-5): SQTIHQWPATLVQPVGSPLSLECTVEGTSNPNLYWYRQAAGRGLQLLFYSVGIGQISSEVPQNLSASRPQDRQFILSSKKLLLSDSGFYLCAFWTGGNQPQHFGDGTRLSIL.

V and J are TRBV9 and TRBJ2-2, with D unresolved. Germline V CDR1 and CDR2: SGDLS, YYNGEE. CDR3 length: 15 residues. V was pared by 1 base and J by 2 bases, with 9 bases between. CDR3 sequence (DNA): TGTGCCAGCAGCGTAAAAACTATTAACACCGGGGAGCTGTTTTTT. Amino acid sequence: CASSVKTINTGELFF. Full variable domain (outside the CDR3, taken from reference TRBV9 and TRBJ2-2): DSGVTQTPKHLITATGQRVTLRCSPRSGDLSVYWYQQSLDQGLQFLIQYYNGEERAKGNILERFSAQQFPDLHSELNLSSLELGDSALYFCASSVKTINTGELFFGEGSRLTVL.

This clone was counted only a few times. This chain uses TRBV10-3 with TRBJ2-3; 8 bases are a match to TRBD2. Germline CDR1 and CDR2: ENHRY and SYGVKD. V lost 0 bases to trimming and J lost 4 bases; unmatched junction nucleotides: 3. The CDR3 extends over 15 amino acids. The CDR3 region is CAISESSGSADTQYF. The CDR3 nucleotides are TGTGCCATCAGTGAGTCCAGCGGGAGTGCAGATACGCAGTATTTT.

This chain joins TRBV27 and TRBJ2-1; D is undetermined. Trimming cost V 6 bases and J 3 bases, with 12 bases left between them. The germline gives CDR1 MNHEY, CDR2 SMNVEV (reference sequence). This CDR3 has 14 amino acids. The CDR3 loop reads CASRFSSFYNEQFF. The CDR3 DNA sequence: TGTGCCAGCAGATTTAGTAGTTTCTACAATGAGCAGTTCTTC.